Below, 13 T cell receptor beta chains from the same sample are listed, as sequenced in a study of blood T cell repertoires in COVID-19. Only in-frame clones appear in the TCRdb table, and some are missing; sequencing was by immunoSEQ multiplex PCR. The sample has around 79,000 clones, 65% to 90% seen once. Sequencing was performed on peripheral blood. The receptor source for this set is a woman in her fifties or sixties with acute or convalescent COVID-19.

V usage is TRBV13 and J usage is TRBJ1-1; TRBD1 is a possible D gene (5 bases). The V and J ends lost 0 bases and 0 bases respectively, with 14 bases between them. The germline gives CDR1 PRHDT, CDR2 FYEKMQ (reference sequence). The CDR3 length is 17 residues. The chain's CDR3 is CASSLGVQTVLNTEAFF. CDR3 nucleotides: TGTGCCAGCAGCTTAGGCGTCCAGACAGTATTGAACACTGAAGCTTTCTTT.

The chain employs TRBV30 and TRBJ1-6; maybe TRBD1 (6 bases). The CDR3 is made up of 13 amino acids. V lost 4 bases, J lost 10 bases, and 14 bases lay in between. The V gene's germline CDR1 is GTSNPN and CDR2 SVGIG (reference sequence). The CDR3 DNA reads TGTGCCTGGAAACGACAGGAAGAATCACCCCTCCACTTT. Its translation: CAWKRQEESPLHF.

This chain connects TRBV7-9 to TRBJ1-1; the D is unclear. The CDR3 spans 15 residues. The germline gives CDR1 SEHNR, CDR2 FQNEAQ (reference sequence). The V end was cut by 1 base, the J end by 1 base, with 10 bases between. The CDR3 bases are TGTGCCAGCAGCTTAGGAGGAGGCCAGAACACTGAAGCTTTCTTT. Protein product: CASSLGGGQNTEAFF.

For the CDR3, the DNA is TGTGCCAGCAGCCGCATGGGGGACAGGGCTGGAAACACCATATATTTT. Residues: CASSRMGDRAGNTIYF. The chain employs TRBV7-9 and TRBJ1-3, with TRBD1 matching over 9 bases. Losses at the gene ends were 5 bases for V and 2 bases for J; bases not matched to a gene: 7. Germline V gives CDR1 SEHNR, CDR2 FQNEAQ (reference sequence). The CDR3 totals 16 residues.

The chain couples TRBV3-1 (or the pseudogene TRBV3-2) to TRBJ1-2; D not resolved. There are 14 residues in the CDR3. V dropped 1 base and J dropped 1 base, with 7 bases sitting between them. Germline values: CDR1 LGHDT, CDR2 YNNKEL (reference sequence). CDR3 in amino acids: CASSQGPGNYGYTF. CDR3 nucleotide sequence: TGTGCCAGCAGCCAAGGCCCCGGTAACTATGGCTACACCTTC.

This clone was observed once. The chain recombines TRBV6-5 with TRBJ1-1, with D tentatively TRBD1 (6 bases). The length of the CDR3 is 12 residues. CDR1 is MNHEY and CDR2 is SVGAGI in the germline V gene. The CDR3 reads CASQSTGPEAFF. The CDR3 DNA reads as TGTGCTTCCCAATCGACAGGACCTGAAGCTTTCTTT.

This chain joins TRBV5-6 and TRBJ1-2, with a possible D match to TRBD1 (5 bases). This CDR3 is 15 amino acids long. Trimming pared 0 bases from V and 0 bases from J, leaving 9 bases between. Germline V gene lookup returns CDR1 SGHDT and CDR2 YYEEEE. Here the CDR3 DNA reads TGTGCCAGCAGCTTGGGGCGGGGGGCTAACTATGGCTACACCTTC. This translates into CASSLGRGANYGYTF.

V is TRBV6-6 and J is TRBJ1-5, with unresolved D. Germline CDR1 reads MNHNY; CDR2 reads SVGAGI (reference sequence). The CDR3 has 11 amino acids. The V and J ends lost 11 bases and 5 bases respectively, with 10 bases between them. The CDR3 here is CARTPDQPQHF. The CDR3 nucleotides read TGTGCCCGGACTCCCGATCAGCCCCAGCATTTT.

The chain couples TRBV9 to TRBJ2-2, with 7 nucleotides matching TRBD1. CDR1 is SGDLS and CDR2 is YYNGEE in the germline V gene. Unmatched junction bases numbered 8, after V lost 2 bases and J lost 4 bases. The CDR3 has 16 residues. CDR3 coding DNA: TGTGCCAGCAGCGTTACTACACAGGGGCGCACCGGGGAGCTGTTTTTT. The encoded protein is CASSVTTQGRTGELFF. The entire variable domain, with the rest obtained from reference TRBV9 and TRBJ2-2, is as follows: DSGVTQTPKHLITATGQRVTLRCSPRSGDLSVYWYQQSLDQGLQFLIQYYNGEERAKGNILERFSAQQFPDLHSELNLSSLELGDSALYFCASSVTTQGRTGELFFGEGSRLTVL.

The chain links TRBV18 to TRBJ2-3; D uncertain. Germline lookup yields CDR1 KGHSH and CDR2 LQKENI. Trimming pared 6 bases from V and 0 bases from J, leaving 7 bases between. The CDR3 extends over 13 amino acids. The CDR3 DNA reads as TGTGCCAGCTCCCTGAGGAGCACAGATACGCAGTATTTT. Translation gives CASSLRSTDTQYF.

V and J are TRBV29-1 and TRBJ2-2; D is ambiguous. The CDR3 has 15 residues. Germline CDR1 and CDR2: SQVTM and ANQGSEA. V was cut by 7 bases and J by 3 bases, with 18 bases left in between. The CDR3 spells CSAKPSIGYTGELFF. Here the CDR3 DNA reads TGCAGCGCCAAACCCTCTATCGGGTACACCGGGGAGCTGTTTTTT.

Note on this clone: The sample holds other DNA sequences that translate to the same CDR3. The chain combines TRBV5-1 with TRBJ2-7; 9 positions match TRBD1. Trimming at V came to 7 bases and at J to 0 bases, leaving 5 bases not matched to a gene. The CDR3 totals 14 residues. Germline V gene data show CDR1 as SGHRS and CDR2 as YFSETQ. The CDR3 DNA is TGCGCCAGCTCCGGGACAGGGTCCTCCTACGAGCAGTACTTC. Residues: CASSGTGSSYEQYF.

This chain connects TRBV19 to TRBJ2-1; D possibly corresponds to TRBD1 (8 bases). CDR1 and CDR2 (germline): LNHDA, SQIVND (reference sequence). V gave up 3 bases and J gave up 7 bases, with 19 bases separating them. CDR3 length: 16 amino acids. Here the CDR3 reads CASSIAQGGFGNEQFF. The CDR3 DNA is TGTGCCAGTAGTATCGCACAGGGGGGGTTCGGGAATGAGCAGTTCTTC.